Presented here are 9 T cell receptor beta chains from one specimen sequenced in a study of cytomegalovirus exposure and HLA in healthy donors. PCR employed 60 Vbeta and 13 Jbeta primers. Profiled with immunoSEQ multiplex PCR; TCRdb holds only in-frame clones, not every one. This sample has about 200,000 clones, with roughly 80% found just once. Sequencing used PBMCs. These receptors were obtained from a male donor in good health and CMV-seronegative.

There are a few counts of this clone. The CDR3, as DNA: TGTGCCAGCACCCTGGGAGTGACCAATCAGCCCCAGCATTTT. This codes for CASTLGVTNQPQHF. V usage is TRBV28 and J usage is TRBJ1-5; D remains unclear. Germline CDR1 MDHEN, CDR2 SYDVKM. Trimming left V 7 bases short and J 3 bases short, with 13 bases between. This CDR3 region has 14 residues.

In regard to this clone: The same CDR3 arises from other DNA sequences in this sample as well. As DNA, the CDR3 is TGTGCCAGCTCACCGGGGGGGGAAAAACTGTTTTTT. Protein: CASSPGGEKLFF. The rearrangement links TRBV18 to TRBJ1-4; TRBD1 is a possible D gene (5 bases). CDR3 length: 12 residues. The germline V gene has CDR1 KGHSH and CDR2 LQKENI. V was trimmed by 3 bases and J by 8 bases, leaving 7 bases between them.

This chain connects TRBV5-6 to TRBJ1-3; 7 bases are a match to TRBD1. CDR1 SGHDT and CDR2 YYEEEE come from the germline V gene. J gave up 1 base and V 5 bases, and 6 bases lay outside the gene matches. This CDR3 is built from 15 residues. The CDR3 spells CASRRDSLSGNTIYF. CDR3 in DNA: TGTGCCAGCAGGCGGGACAGTTTATCTGGAAACACCATATATTTT.

This clone was detected once. The chain uses TRBV7-9 and TRBJ2-1; possibly TRBD2 for D (5 bases). V lost 4 bases to trimming and J lost 0 bases, with 7 bases between them. Germline CDR1 and CDR2: SEHNR and FQNEAQ (reference sequence). This CDR3 comprises 14 residues. CDR3 nucleotide sequence: TGTGCCAGCAGCTGGGAGAGCTCCTACAATGAGCAGTTCTTC. Translation: CASSWESSYNEQFF. Combining the CDR3 with reference TRBV7-9 and TRBJ2-1 gives the whole variable domain DTGVSQNPRHKITKRGQNVTFRCDPISEHNRLYWYRQTLGQGPEFLTYFQNEAQLEKSRLLSDRFSAERPKGSFSTLEIQRTEQGDSAMYLCASSWESSYNEQFFGPGTRLTVL.

This clone was counted between two and nine times. The V gene is TRBV5-8, the J gene TRBJ1-1; unclear D gene. CDR1 is SGHTS, CDR2 YDEGEE, per germline. The V and J ends lost 1 base and 3 bases respectively, with 13 bases between them. The CDR3 covers 15 residues. The CDR3 region is CASSLLRGLDTEAFF. For the CDR3, the DNA is TGTGCCAGCAGCTTGCTCAGAGGACTCGACACTGAAGCTTTCTTT.

The chain joins TRBV15 to TRBJ1-3, with D maybe TRBD1 (5 bases). The CDR3 length is 16 residues. CDR1 is LNHNV and CDR2 is YYDKDF in the germline V gene (reference sequence). Trimming took off 1 base at V and 1 base at J, with 11 bases between the two ends. The CDR3: CATSRGPGRSGNTIYF. The CDR3 coding sequence is TGTGCCACCAGCAGAGGGCCAGGGAGGTCTGGAAACACCATATATTTT. Full variable domain (rest looked up from reference TRBV15 and TRBJ1-3): DAMVIQNPRYQVTQFGKPVTLSCSQTLNHNVMYWYQQKSSQAPKLLFHYYDKDFNNEADTPDNFQSRRPNTSFCFLDIRSPGLGDTAMYLCATSRGPGRSGNTIYFGEGSWLTVV.

This sequence joins TRBV11-3 and TRBJ2-2; D might be TRBD1 (8 bases). With 6 bases removed from V and 7 bases from J, the gap between germline ends came to 18 bases. The germline gives CDR1 SGHNT, CDR2 YENEEA. The CDR3 loop spans 15 amino acids. The chain's CDR3 is CASRGDRPGGGELFF. The CDR3 DNA is TGTGCCAGCAGGGGGGACAGGCCGGGAGGCGGGGAGCTGTTTTTT.

V usage is TRBV28 and J usage is TRBJ1-4; TRBD1 matches at 8 bases. Germline CDR1 MDHEN, CDR2 SYDVKM. The CDR3 is 13 residues long. Losses at the gene ends were 7 bases for V and 7 bases for J; bases not matched to a gene: 5. The CDR3 region is CASKTGGSEKLFF. The CDR3 coding sequence is TGTGCCAGCAAAACAGGGGGAAGTGAAAAACTGTTTTTT.

The chain employs TRBV29-1 and TRBJ1-1; unclear D gene. Trimming shortened V by 6 bases and J by 1 base, and 12 bases separated the two germline ends. The germline CDR1 and CDR2 sequences are SQVTM and ANQGSEA. This CDR3 comprises 13 residues. CDR3 region: CSVGGRTNTEAFF. In DNA form, the CDR3 reads TGCAGCGTCGGAGGACGGACGAACACTGAAGCTTTCTTT. The full variable domain, completed using reference TRBV29-1 and TRBJ1-1, is SAVISQKPSRDICQRGTSLTIQCQVDSQVTMMFWYRQQPGQSLTLIATANQGSEATYESGFVIDKFPISRPNLTFSTLTVSNMSPEDSSIYLCSVGGRTNTEAFFGQGTRLTVV.